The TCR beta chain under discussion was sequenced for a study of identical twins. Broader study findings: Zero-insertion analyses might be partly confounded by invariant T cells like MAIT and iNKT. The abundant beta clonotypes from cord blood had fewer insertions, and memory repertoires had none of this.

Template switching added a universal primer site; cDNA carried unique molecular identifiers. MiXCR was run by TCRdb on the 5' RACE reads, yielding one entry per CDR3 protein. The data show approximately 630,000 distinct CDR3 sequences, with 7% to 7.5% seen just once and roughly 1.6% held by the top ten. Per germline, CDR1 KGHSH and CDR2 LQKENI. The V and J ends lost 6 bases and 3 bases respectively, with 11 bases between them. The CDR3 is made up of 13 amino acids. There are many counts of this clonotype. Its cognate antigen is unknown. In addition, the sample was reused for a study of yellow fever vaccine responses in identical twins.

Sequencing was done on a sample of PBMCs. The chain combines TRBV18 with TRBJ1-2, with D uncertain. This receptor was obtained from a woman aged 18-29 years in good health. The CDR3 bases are TGTGCCAGCTCCCCGGCGGGAGACTATGGCTACACCTTC. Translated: CASSPAGDYGYTF.